Below, 25 T cell receptor beta chains from the same sample are listed, as sequenced in a study of blood T cells in healthy people across ages. Primers used in a second PCR of roughly 6 to 11 cycles were a sample-barcoded 5' primer and a J-beta primer mix. Via MiXCR, TCRdb re-called the 5' RACE reads, giving one row per CDR3 protein. The table lists some 730,000 distinct CDR3 sequences, about a fifth of them singletons. Material for sequencing was blood. These receptors all come from a man aged 65 to 85 in good health.

This clonotype has only a few counts. The rearrangement joins TRBV20-1 to TRBJ1-3; 7 positions match TRBD1. V was pared by 1 base and J by 4 bases, with 7 bases of the junction left unmatched. This CDR3 comprises 15 residues. CDR1 and CDR2 (germline): DFQATT, SNEGSKA (reference sequence). The CDR3 loop is CSARGYRGLGNTIYF. The DNA for the CDR3 is TGCAGTGCTAGAGGCTACAGGGGTCTGGGAAACACCATATATTTT.

Only a few counts were recorded for this clonotype. V and J are TRBV7-6 and TRBJ2-2, with D unresolved. V lost 5 bases and J lost 1, with 14 bases in between. Germline V gives CDR1 SGHVS, CDR2 FNYEAQ. This CDR3 is built from 16 residues. CDR3 DNA sequence: TGTGCCAGCAGCCCCCCAGGCGCTCAGAACACCGGGGAGCTGTTTTTT. It codes for CASSPPGAQNTGELFF.

This clonotype has only a few counts. The chain links TRBV3-1 to TRBJ2-3, with unresolved D. CDR3 length: 12 residues. V was cut by 0 bases and J by 6 bases, with 4 bases left in between. Germline CDR1 and CDR2: LGHDT and YNNKEL (reference sequence). This CDR3 is CASSQDWDTQYF. For the CDR3, the DNA is TGTGCCAGCAGCCAAGACTGGGATACGCAGTATTTT.

The rearrangement uses TRBV18 and TRBJ2-5; TRBD2 matches 9 bases. The trim removed 0 bases at V and 13 bases at J, leaving 18 bases unmatched. Germline V lookup: CDR1 KGHSH, CDR2 LQKENI. The CDR3 contains 17 residues. The CDR3 reads CASSPPLRAGGRVSRYF. The CDR3 bases are TGTGCCAGCTCACCACCGCTTAGAGCGGGGGGCCGTGTGAGTCGGTACTTC.

This clonotype was picked up a small number of times. This chain connects TRBV7-8 to TRBJ2-1; the match to TRBD1 covers 10 bases. Germline assignment: CDR1 SGHVS and CDR2 FQNEAQ. V lost 5 bases and J lost 5; bases outside the gene matches: 6. The CDR3 sequence is 15 residues long. The chain's CDR3 is CASSTGQGTHNEQFF. As DNA, the CDR3 is TGTGCCAGCAGCACGGGACAGGGGACCCACAATGAGCAGTTCTTC.

The chain carries TRBV4-2 and TRBJ1-1; no definite D call. V gave up 1 base and J gave up 1 base, with 13 bases separating them. Germline V CDR1 and CDR2: LGHNA, YNFKEQ. This CDR3 region has 16 residues. In nucleotides, the CDR3 is TGTGCCAGCAGCCAAGTTAAGGGCAGTCAGAACACTGAAGCTTTCTTT. This encodes CASSQVKGSQNTEAFF.

The rearrangement uses TRBV19 and TRBJ1-1, with a tentative D call TRBD1 (6 bases). Trimming took 5 bases from V and 4 from J, leaving 14 bases between them. The CDR3 spans 14 residues. The V gene's germline CDR1 is LNHDA and CDR2 SQIVND (reference sequence). Here the CDR3 reads CASSSRDKSTEAFF. CDR3 in DNA: TGTGCCAGTAGTTCCCGGGACAAATCCACTGAAGCTTTCTTT.

This chain connects TRBV6-5 to TRBJ1-5; a weak D match, TRBD1 (6 bases). Germline CDR1 MNHEY, CDR2 SVGAGI. Trimming stripped 8 bases from V and 1 base from J, with 12 bases between. This CDR3 has 14 amino acids. This chain's CDR3 is CASANDRSNQPQHF. The CDR3 DNA reads as TGTGCCAGCGCCAACGACAGGAGCAATCAGCCCCAGCATTTT.

Many counts were recorded for this clonotype. J is TRBJ2-7 and V is TRBV29-1, with D perhaps TRBD2 (5 bases). The CDR3 loop spans 12 amino acids. In germline, CDR1 is SQVTM, CDR2 ANQGSEA. V gave up 4 bases and J gave up 2 bases, with 9 bases separating them. Here the CDR3 reads CSVAEGTYEQYF. The CDR3 DNA is TGCAGCGTTGCCGAGGGAACCTACGAGCAGTACTTC.

In its sample, this clonotype was seen a few times. The V gene is TRBV5-1, the J gene TRBJ2-1; TRBD1 matches 11 bases. Germline lookup yields CDR1 SGHRS and CDR2 YFSETQ. Losses at the gene ends were 4 bases for V and 7 bases for J; bases not matched to a gene: 7. CDR3 length: 15 residues. CDR3 DNA: TGCGCCAGCAGCATGGACAGGGGGCGCGGGAATGAGCAGTTCTTC. Its translation is CASSMDRGRGNEQFF.

The chain links TRBV6-6 to TRBJ1-4; the D is unclear. The CDR3 is 16 amino acids. The germline gives CDR1 MNHNY, CDR2 SVGAGI (reference sequence). Trimming left V 0 bases short and J 3 bases short, with 11 bases between. The CDR3 region is CASSYSGDAANEKLFF. The CDR3 region has the DNA TGTGCCAGCAGTTACTCGGGAGACGCGGCTAATGAAAAACTGTTTTTT.

Only a few counts were recorded for this clonotype. The V call is TRBV7-2, the J call TRBJ2-5, with a possible D match to TRBD1 (6 bases). The CDR3 runs to 15 residues. V lost 5 bases to trimming and J lost 2 bases, with 15 bases between them. Germline values: CDR1 SGHTA, CDR2 FQGNSA. This CDR3 reads CASSIPYRAQETQYF. CDR3 nucleotide sequence: TGTGCCAGCAGCATACCCTACAGGGCTCAAGAGACCCAGTACTTC.

Only a few counts were recorded for this clonotype. The V gene is TRBV7-2, the J gene TRBJ2-3; 10 nucleotides align to TRBD2. CDR1 and CDR2 (germline): SGHTA, FQGNSA. With 2 bases clipped from V and 1 base from J, the junction kept 3 bases outside the gene matches. CDR3 length: 16 amino acids. CDR3 in amino acids: CASSLSGLAGTDTQYF. In DNA, the CDR3 is TGTGCCAGCAGCTTATCCGGACTAGCGGGCACAGATACGCAGTATTTT.

This clonotype was detected a few times. This rearrangement joins TRBV7-2 to TRBJ1-1; D unclear. Germline CDR1 and CDR2: SGHTA and FQGNSA. The ends were cut back, 5 bases at V and 1 base at J, with 8 bases in the middle. The CDR3 spans 13 residues. The DNA for the CDR3 is TGTGCCAGCAGCCCTGGCAAGAACACTGAAGCTTTCTTT. Translation gives CASSPGKNTEAFF. The full variable domain, with the rest looked up from reference TRBV7-2 and TRBJ1-1, is GAGVSQSPSNKVTEKGKDVELRCDPISGHTALYWYRQSLGQGLEFLIYFQGNSAPDKSGLPSDRFSAERTGGSVSTLTIQRTQQEDSAVYLCASSPGKNTEAFFGQGTRLTVV.

This clonotype appeared many times. The gene calls are TRBV30 and TRBJ1-1; D perhaps matches TRBD1 (6 bases). The CDR3 totals 12 residues. Trimming left V 6 bases short and J 4 bases short, with 12 bases between. Germline CDR1 and CDR2: GTSNPN and SVGIG (reference sequence). In DNA form, the CDR3 reads TGTGCCTGTGAGAACAGGGCCACTGAAGCTTTCTTT. Translated: CACENRATEAFF. Complete variable domain (other parts from reference TRBV30 and TRBJ1-1): SQTIHQWPATLVQPVGSPLSLECTVEGTSNPNLYWYRQAAGRGLQLLFYSVGIGQISSEVPQNLSASRPQDRQFILSSKKLLLSDSGFYLCACENRATEAFFGQGTRLTVV.

This clonotype has just a few counts. This sequence joins TRBV29-1 and TRBJ2-1, with D hard to call. The length of the CDR3 is 16 residues. V lost 0 bases, J lost 6 bases, and 18 bases lay in between. Germline values: CDR1 SQVTM, CDR2 ANQGSEA. CDR3 nucleotides: TGCAGCGTTGAAGATCTAGTCCAGGAGAGGTTCAATGAGCAGTTCTTC. It yields the protein CSVEDLVQERFNEQFF.

This clonotype turned up a few times. This CDR3 reads CASSSTNRGHEQFF. In DNA form, the CDR3 reads TGCGCCAGCAGCTCAACCAACAGGGGTCATGAGCAGTTCTTC. The chain employs TRBV5-1 and TRBJ2-1; TRBD1 aligns across 7 bases. Germline V gene sequence: CDR1 SGHRS, CDR2 YFSETQ. The CDR3 is 14 amino acids. With V trimmed by 3 bases and J by 8 bases, 8 bases remained unmatched. The complete variable domain, with remaining parts taken from reference TRBV5-1 and TRBJ2-1, reads KAGVTQTPRYLIKTRGQQVTLSCSPISGHRSVSWYQQTPGQGLQFLFEYFSETQRNKGNFPGRFSGRQFSNSRSEMNVSTLELGDSALYLCASSSTNRGHEQFFGPGTRLTVL.

Ten or more counts support this clonotype. The CDR3 protein is CASSRDLNTEAFF. The CDR3 DNA reads as TGCGCCAGCAGCCGGGACTTGAACACTGAAGCTTTCTTT. The V and J genes are TRBV5-1 and TRBJ1-1; D may be TRBD1 (5 bases). This CDR3 is built from 13 residues. CDR1 and CDR2 (germline): SGHRS, YFSETQ. V dropped 4 bases and J dropped 0 bases, with 7 bases sitting between them.

This clonotype was observed a few times. The chain links TRBV29-1 to TRBJ1-3, with D uncertain. There are 13 residues in the CDR3. CDR1 is SQVTM, CDR2 ANQGSEA, per germline. The V end was cut by 4 bases, the J end by 4 bases, with 11 bases between. In nucleotides, the CDR3 is TGCAGCGTTGTCCGGGGTGGAGGAAACACCATATATTTT. Its protein is CSVVRGGGNTIYF.

On this clonotype: Its ends do not fully match the called genes, so a read error is possible. The rearrangement joins TRBV3-1 to TRBJ1-2; 9 nucleotides match TRBD1. Looked up from germline, CDR1 is LGHDT and CDR2 is YNNKEL (reference sequence). The CDR3 length is 16 residues. The CDR3 sequence: CASGQDVGQGNYGYTF. The CDR3 nucleotides read TGTGCCAGCGGCCAAGATGTGGGACAGGGAAACTATGGCTACACCTTC.

The chain recombines TRBV11-2 with TRBJ2-5; D is unresolved. The closer fit of TRBJ2-7 to the DNA end suggests the J call may be wrong. The CDR3 covers 12 residues. CDR1 is SGHAT and CDR2 is FQNNGV in the germline V gene. The CDR3 here is CASGRTGYEQYF. CDR3 bases: TGTGCCAGCGGTCGGACGGGTTACGAGCAGTACTTC.

The V gene is TRBV12-3 or TRBV12-4, the J gene TRBJ2-5; D unclear. Trimming stripped 1 base from V and 2 bases from J, with 8 bases between. This CDR3 region has 14 residues. The CDR3 region has the DNA TGTGCCAGCAGTTTAGTGGCGGTACAAGAGACCCAGTACTTC. This sequence encodes CASSLVAVQETQYF.

There are a few counts of this clonotype. This sequence joins TRBV20-1 and TRBJ1-5; possibly TRBD1 for D (5 bases). CDR1 and CDR2 from the germline V gene are DFQATT and SNEGSKA (reference sequence). The CDR3 is 16 amino acids. Trimming cost V 0 bases and J 1 base, with 13 bases left between them. The DNA of the CDR3 is TGCAGTGCTAGAGACTATCGGGACGGGAGCAATCAGCCCCAGCATTTT. This encodes CSARDYRDGSNQPQHF.

Only a few counts were recorded for this clonotype. V is TRBV10-3 and J is TRBJ1-2; 9 nucleotides agree with TRBD1. With V trimmed by 4 bases and J by 4 bases, 4 bases remained unmatched. Germline V gene lookup returns CDR1 ENHRY and CDR2 SYGVKD. The CDR3 loop spans 14 amino acids. This CDR3 reads CAISGGTGSYGYTF. The CDR3 DNA sequence: TGTGCCATCAGTGGGGGGACAGGGAGCTATGGCTACACCTTC.

This clonotype turned up a few times. The chain uses TRBV23-1 and TRBJ2-3; weak D call: TRBD2 (6 bases). TRBV23-1 is an ORF; its function is uncertain. The CDR3 is 16 amino acids. Trimming removed 1 base from V and 1 base from J, with 12 bases in between. DNA of the CDR3: TGCGCCAGCAGTCAATTCACGGGAGAGTGCACAGATACGCAGTATTTT. This codes for CASSQFTGECTDTQYF.